These T cell receptor beta chains were read from a single sample in a study of T cells after yellow fever vaccination. TCRdb analysed the 5' RACE reads with MiXCR anew, one entry per CDR3 protein. The table shows approximately 580,000 distinct CDR3 sequences, with about 17% occurring only once. The sequencing here drew on PBMCs, taken 5 to 6 days after the first yellow fever vaccination. These TCRs come from a man between 18 and 35 years old who received the YFV17D yellow fever vaccine. The CDR3 runs from the conserved cysteine through the conserved F or W. D genes are given only for firm matches. Clone size appears in some rows only: once, few, many, or a class for an expanded clone.

size,D,V,J,CDR3,DNA
few,NA,TRBV11-2,TRBJ2-2,CASSPPGRIPNAGELFF,TGTGCCAGCAGCCCCCCCGGCAGAATCCCGAATGCCGGGGAGCTGTTTTTT
many,NA,TRBV12-3/TRBV12-4,TRBJ1-1,CASTRDVHTEAFF,TGTGCCAGCACTCGCGATGTGCACACTGAAGCTTTCTTT
once,NA,TRBV5-6,TRBJ2-2,CASSVQGREDTGELFF,TGTGCCAGCAGCGTGCAGGGGAGGGAAGACACCGGGGAGCTGTTTTTT
few,NA,TRBV4-3,TRBJ2-5,CASSQAMWGQETQYF,TGCGCCAGCAGCCAAGCTATGTGGGGACAAGAGACCCAGTACTTC
NA,NA,TRBV6-1,TRBJ1-5,CASRTDRRFAQPQHF,TGTGCCAGCAGGACTGACAGACGATTTGCCCAGCCCCAGCATTTT
few,TRBD1,TRBV27,TRBJ1-1,CATSRGRGLNTEAFF,TGTGCCACCTCGAGGGGGCGAGGGCTGAACACTGAAGCTTTCTTT
NA,NA,TRBV7-2,TRBJ1-2,CASSLVGSNYGYTF,TGTGCCAGCAGCTTAGTTGGCAGCAACTATGGCTACACCTTC
NA,TRBD2,TRBV7-3,TRBJ2-1,CASSLSLAGLDNEQFF,TGTGCCAGCAGCTTATCCCTAGCGGGTCTAGACAATGAGCAGTTCTTC
NA,NA,TRBV7-2,TRBJ2-5,CASSALGAGETQYF,TGTGCCAGCAGCGCCCTTGGGGCGGGCGAGACCCAGTACTTC
NA,TRBD1,TRBV7-9,TRBJ2-7,CASSLGPWTGNLLYEQYF,TGTGCCAGCAGCTTAGGGCCCTGGACAGGAAATTTATTATACGAGCAGTACTTC
few,TRBD1,TRBV19,TRBJ1-1,CASRAGGRTPEAFF,TGTGCCAGCCGAGCAGGGGGCAGGACCCCTGAAGCTTTCTTT
NA,NA,TRBV5-1,TRBJ2-1,CASSSAEGGEQFF,TGCGCCAGCAGCTCGGCTGAGGGGGGTGAGCAGTTCTTC
NA,NA,TRBV12-3/TRBV12-4,TRBJ1-1,CASLVGGVWTEAFF,TGTGCCAGCCTCGTTGGAGGGGTGTGGACTGAAGCTTTCTTT
NA,TRBD1,TRBV20-1,TRBJ1-2,CSARDRANYGYTF,TGCAGTGCTCGGGACAGGGCTAACTATGGCTACACCTTC
NA,TRBD1,TRBV11-2,TRBJ1-2,CASSLWFRQGGYRNYGYTF,TGTGCCAGCAGCTTATGGTTCCGGCAGGGGGGATACCGTAACTATGGCTACACCTTC
few,TRBD1,TRBV7-6,TRBJ1-6,CASSARGQGRSPLHF,TGTGCCAGCAGCGCCCGGGGACAGGGGAGGTCACCCCTCCACTTT
NA,NA,TRBV7-7,TRBJ2-1,CASSADLSRGSDEQFF,TGTGCTAGCAGTGCGGACCTCTCCAGGGGTTCGGATGAGCAGTTCTTC